The rows below give T cell receptor beta chains drawn from one sample of a study of blood T cell repertoires in COVID-19. TCRdb's table, derived via immunoSEQ multiplex PCR, lists solely in-frame clones and lacks some. The sample has 150,000 to 200,000 clones; 70% to 90% are singletons. Sequenced: peripheral blood. The origin of the receptors is a woman aged 80 or older with acute or convalescent COVID-19. Both conserved end residues are part of each CDR3. The D gene is left open where the match is weak. Only some rows state a clone size, as once, few, many or a class for expanded clones.

J gene,V gene,clone size,D gene,CDR3 DNA,CDR3 protein
TRBJ1-1,TRBV7-9,NA,NA,TGTGCCAGCAGCTCATGGGAGGGGCCGGGTGAAGCTTTCTTT,CASSSWEGPGEAFF
TRBJ1-2,TRBV12-3/TRBV12-4,NA,NA,TGTGCCAGCCGCCGGGGGAGGGAGGGCGGCTACACCTTC,CASRRGREGGYTF
TRBJ2-3,TRBV18,NA,TRBD2,TGTGCCAGCTCAGGGGCCGGGACTAGCATCACAGATACGCAGTATTTT,CASSGAGTSITDTQYF
TRBJ2-7,TRBV3-1/TRBV3-2,NA,TRBD1,TGTGCCAGCAGCCCCACCGGGACAGGGGGAATCCACGAGCAGTACTTC,CASSPTGTGGIHEQYF
TRBJ1-4,TRBV4-1,NA,NA,TGCGCCAGCAGCCAAGACCGGGGGAGAGAAAAACTGTTTTTT,CASSQDRGREKLFF
TRBJ1-2,TRBV25-1,once,TRBD1,TGTGCCACCACAGGGGTCTATGGCTACACCTTC,CATTGVYGYTF
TRBJ2-2,TRBV19,few,NA,TGTGCCAGTAGTAGACTATCGACCGGGGAGCTGTTTTTT,CASSRLSTGELFF
TRBJ2-6,TRBV3-1/TRBV3-2,NA,NA,TGTGCCAGCAGCTACAGGCCTGGGGCCAACGTCCTGACTTTC,CASSYRPGANVLTF
TRBJ2-5,TRBV19,NA,NA,TGTGCCAGTAGTATTCGAACAGGGTGGGAGACCCAGTACTTC,CASSIRTGWETQYF
TRBJ1-2,TRBV7-9,NA,NA,TGTGCCAGCAGCTTAGGTGAGGGCGGATATGGCTACACCTTC,CASSLGEGGYGYTF
TRBJ1-1,TRBV29-1,NA,NA,TGCAGCGCCCGCGAGCGGGGAGACACTGAAGCTTTCTTT,CSARERGDTEAFF
TRBJ1-1,TRBV19,NA,TRBD1,TGTGCCAGTAGTCCTGGACAGGGATATAGGACTGAAGCTTTCTTT,CASSPGQGYRTEAFF
TRBJ2-3,TRBV29-1,NA,NA,TGCAGCGTTGAAAAGGGCGGGGAGCGGGCAGATACGCAGTATTTT,CSVEKGGERADTQYF
TRBJ2-2,TRBV29-1,once,NA,TGCAGCGTCTCGCGGGGGAACACCGGGGAGCTGTTTTTT,CSVSRGNTGELFF
TRBJ2-2,TRBV9,once,TRBD2,TGTGCCAGCAGCGTAGCGGGGACTAGACCCACCGGGGAGCTGTTTTTT,CASSVAGTRPTGELFF